This T cell receptor (beta chain) was sequenced for a study of identical twins. The cDNA had a unique molecular identifier and a template-switch universal primer site. TCRdb ran MiXCR on the 5' RACE reads and lists one entry per CDR3 protein. The data show about 570,000 distinct CDR3 sequences, 9.5% to 10% seen once. Findings and limits, study-wide: The conclusions drew on cross-sectional statistical analysis instead of tracking the same donors.

There are 13 residues in the CDR3. Germline CDR1 reads ENHRY; CDR2 reads SYGVKD. V was pared by 10 bases and J by 0 bases, with 2 bases of the junction left unmatched. Of note for this clonotype: Its specificity is unknown.

This same sample was also taken into another study, of yellow fever vaccine responses in identical twins.

The V call is TRBV10-3, the J call TRBJ2-3; TRBD2 aligns across 9 bases. The sequence was collected from a woman in her late teens or twenties in good health. What was sequenced was PBMCs. As DNA, the CDR3 is TGTGCCAGCGCGGGGGGGAGCACAGATACGCAGTATTTT. The encoded protein is CASAGGSTDTQYF.